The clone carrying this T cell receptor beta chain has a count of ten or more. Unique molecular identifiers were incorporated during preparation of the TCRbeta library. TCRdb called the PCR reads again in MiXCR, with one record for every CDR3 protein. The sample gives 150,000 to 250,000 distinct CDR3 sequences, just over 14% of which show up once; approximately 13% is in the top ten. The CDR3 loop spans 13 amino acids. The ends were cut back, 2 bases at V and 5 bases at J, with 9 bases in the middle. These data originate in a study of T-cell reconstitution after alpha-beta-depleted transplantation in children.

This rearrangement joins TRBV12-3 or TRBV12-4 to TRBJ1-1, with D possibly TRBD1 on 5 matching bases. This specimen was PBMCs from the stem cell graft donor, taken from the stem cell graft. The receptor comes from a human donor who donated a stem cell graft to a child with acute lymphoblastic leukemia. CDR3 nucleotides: TGTGCCAGCAGTTTACACGAGGGGACTGAAGCTTTCTTT. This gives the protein CASSLHEGTEAFF.